This TCR beta chain was captured by sequencing in a study of Ad26.COV2.S vaccination and SARS-CoV-2 variants. This clone has a single count. This sample's treatment: some 19 received Ad26.COV2.S at low or high dose, single or two shots; about 5 received placebo; per-sample allocation not given. Specimens were obtained on day 63 following the first vaccine or placebo injection. Boston supplied an adult donor aged 18-55 years. An Ad26 vector carrying the Wuhan-strain SARS-CoV-2 spike served as the vaccine. Sequencing used immunoSEQ multiplex PCR; TCRdb keeps in-frame clones, though not all of them. The sample lists 430,000 or so clones, approximately 89% occurring once. In germline, CDR1 is SGHTA, CDR2 FQGNSA. The CDR3 totals 15 residues. V shed 2 bases and J shed 0 bases, with 5 bases lying between them.

This TCR came from a person between 18 and 65 years old who received the Ad26.COV2.S COVID-19 vaccine or a placebo. V gene TRBV7-2 combines with J gene TRBJ2-6; perhaps TRBD1 as D (5 bases). Material: peripheral blood, obtained in a trial of Ad26.COV2.S vaccine versus placebo. CDR3 loop: CASSLTGSGANVLTF. The DNA for the CDR3 is TGTGCCAGCAGCTTAACAGGCTCTGGGGCCAACGTCCTGACTTTC.